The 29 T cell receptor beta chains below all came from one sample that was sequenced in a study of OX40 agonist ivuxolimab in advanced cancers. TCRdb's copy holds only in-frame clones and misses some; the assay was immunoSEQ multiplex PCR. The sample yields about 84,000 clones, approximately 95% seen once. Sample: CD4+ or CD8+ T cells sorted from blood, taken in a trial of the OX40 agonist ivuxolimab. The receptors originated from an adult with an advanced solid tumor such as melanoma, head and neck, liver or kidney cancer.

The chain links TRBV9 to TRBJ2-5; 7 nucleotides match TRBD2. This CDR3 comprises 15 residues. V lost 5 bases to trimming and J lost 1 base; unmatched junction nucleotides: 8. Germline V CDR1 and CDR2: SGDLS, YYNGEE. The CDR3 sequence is CASSLGSGVQETQYF. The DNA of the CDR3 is TGTGCCAGCAGTTTAGGCAGCGGGGTCCAAGAGACCCAGTACTTC.

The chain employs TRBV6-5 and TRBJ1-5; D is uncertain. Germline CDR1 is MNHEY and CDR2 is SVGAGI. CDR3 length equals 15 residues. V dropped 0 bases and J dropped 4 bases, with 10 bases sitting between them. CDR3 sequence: CASSYSIVGNQPQHF. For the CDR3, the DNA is TGTGCCAGCAGTTACTCTATTGTCGGGAATCAGCCCCAGCATTTT.

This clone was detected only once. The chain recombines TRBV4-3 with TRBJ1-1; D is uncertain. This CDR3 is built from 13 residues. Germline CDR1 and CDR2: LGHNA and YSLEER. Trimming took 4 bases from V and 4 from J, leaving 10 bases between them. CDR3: CASSPAVSTEAFF. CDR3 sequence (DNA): TGCGCCAGCAGCCCGGCAGTTAGCACTGAAGCTTTCTTT.

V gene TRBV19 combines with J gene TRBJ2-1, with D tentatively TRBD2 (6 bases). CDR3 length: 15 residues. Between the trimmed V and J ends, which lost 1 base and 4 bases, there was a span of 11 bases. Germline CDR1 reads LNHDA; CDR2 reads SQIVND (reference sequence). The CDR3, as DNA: TGTGCCAGTAGTATAGTTGGGACTGGATACAATGAGCAGTTCTTC. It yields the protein CASSIVGTGYNEQFF.

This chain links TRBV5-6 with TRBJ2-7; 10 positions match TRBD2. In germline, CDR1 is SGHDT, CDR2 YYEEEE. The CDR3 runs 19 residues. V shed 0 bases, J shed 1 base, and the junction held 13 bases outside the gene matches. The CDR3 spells CASSLEGSRTSGLSYEQYF. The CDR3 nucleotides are TGTGCCAGCAGCTTGGAGGGTAGTCGGACTAGCGGCCTATCCTACGAGCAGTACTTC.

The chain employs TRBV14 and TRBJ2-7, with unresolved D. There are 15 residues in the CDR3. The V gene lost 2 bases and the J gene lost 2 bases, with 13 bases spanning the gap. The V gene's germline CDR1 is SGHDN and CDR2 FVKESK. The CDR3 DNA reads TGTGCCAGCAGCCAACTCCTAGGACCCACCTACGAGCAGTACTTC. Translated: CASSQLLGPTYEQYF.

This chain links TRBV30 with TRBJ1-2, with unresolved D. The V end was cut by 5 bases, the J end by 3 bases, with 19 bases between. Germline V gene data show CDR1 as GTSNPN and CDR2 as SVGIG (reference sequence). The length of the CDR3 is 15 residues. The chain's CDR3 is CAWVGGRSSHYGYTF. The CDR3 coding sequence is TGTGCCTGGGTAGGAGGGCGAAGTTCTCACTATGGCTACACCTTC.

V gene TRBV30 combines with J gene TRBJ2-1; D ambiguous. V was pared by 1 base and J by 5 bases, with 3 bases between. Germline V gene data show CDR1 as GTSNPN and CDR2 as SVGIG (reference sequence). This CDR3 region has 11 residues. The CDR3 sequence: CAWSANNEQFF. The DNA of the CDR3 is TGTGCCTGGAGTGCGAACAATGAGCAGTTCTTC. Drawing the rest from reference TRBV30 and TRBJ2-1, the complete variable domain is SQTIHQWPATLVQPVGSPLSLECTVEGTSNPNLYWYRQAAGRGLQLLFYSVGIGQISSEVPQNLSASRPQDRQFILSSKKLLLSDSGFYLCAWSANNEQFFGPGTRLTVL.

CDR3 DNA sequence: TGTGCCAGCAGTGAATCCCCTTCGTGGGAATATATAGATGAAAAACTGTTTTTT. The encoded protein is CASSESPSWEYIDEKLFF. The rearrangement joins TRBV25-1 to TRBJ1-4; D not resolved. V was pared by 1 base and J by 6 bases, with 21 bases between. The CDR3 is 18 amino acids. Germline V lookup: CDR1 MGHDK, CDR2 SYGVNS.

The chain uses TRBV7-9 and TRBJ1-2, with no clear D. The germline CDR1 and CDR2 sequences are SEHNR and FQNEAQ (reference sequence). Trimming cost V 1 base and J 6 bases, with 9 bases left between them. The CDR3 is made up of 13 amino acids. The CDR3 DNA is TGTGCCAGCAGCTTAGGGGTCGGAGATGGCTACACCTTC. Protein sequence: CASSLGVGDGYTF.

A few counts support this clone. CDR3 DNA: TGTGCCAGCAGTTTATCAGGGGGGAGTGGGGGTGAGCAGTTCTTC. Protein: CASSLSGGSGGEQFF. The chain joins TRBV27 to TRBJ2-1, with D tentatively TRBD1 or TRBD2 (6 bases each). V lost 0 bases and J lost 9, with 15 bases in between. Germline V gene sequence: CDR1 MNHEY, CDR2 SMNVEV (reference sequence). There are 15 residues in the CDR3.

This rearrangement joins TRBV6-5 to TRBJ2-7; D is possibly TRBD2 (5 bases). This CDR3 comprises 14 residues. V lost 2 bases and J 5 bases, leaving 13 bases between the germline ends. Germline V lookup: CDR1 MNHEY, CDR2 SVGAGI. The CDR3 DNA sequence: TGTGCCAGCAGTTACGCTCGGGGTTCCCACGAGCAGTACTTC. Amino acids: CASSYARGSHEQYF.

The CDR3 DNA reads as TGTGCCAGTAGTATTACGGTTGTGTCACCCCTCCACTTT. Its protein product is CASSITVVSPLHF. The chain has TRBV19 and TRBJ1-6; D not resolved. V lost 3 bases and J 10 bases, leaving 10 bases between the germline ends. The germline CDR1 and CDR2 sequences are LNHDA and SQIVND (reference sequence). This CDR3 is built from 13 residues.

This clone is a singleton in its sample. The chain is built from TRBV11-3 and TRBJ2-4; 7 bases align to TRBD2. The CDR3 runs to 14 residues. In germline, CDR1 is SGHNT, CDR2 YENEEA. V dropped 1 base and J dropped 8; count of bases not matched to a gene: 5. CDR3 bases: TGTGCCAGCAGCTTAGGCACGGGGAGGGACATTCAGTACTTC. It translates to CASSLGTGRDIQYF.

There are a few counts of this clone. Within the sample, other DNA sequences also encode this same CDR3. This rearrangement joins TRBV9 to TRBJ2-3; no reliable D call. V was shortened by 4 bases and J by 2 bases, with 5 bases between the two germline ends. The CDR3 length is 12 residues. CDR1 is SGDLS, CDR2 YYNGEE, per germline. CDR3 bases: TGTGCCAGCAGCCTATCCACAGATACGCAGTATTTT. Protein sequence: CASSLSTDTQYF.

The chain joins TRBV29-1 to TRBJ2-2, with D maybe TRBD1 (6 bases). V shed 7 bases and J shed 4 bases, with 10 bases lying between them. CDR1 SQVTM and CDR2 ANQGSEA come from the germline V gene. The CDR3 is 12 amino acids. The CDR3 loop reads CSAHRATGELFF. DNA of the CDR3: TGCAGCGCCCACAGGGCCACCGGGGAGCTGTTTTTT.

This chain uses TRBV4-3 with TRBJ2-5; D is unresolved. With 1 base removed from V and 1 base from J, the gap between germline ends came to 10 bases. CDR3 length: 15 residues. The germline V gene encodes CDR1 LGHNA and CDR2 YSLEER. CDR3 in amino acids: CASSQGSRGQETQYF. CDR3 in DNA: TGCGCCAGCAGCCAAGGTTCCCGAGGCCAAGAGACCCAGTACTTC.

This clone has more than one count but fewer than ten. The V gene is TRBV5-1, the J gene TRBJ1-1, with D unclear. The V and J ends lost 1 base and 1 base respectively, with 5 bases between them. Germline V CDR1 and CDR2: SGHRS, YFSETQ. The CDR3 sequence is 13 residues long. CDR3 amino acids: CASSLWENTEAFF. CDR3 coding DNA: TGCGCCAGCAGCTTGTGGGAGAACACTGAAGCTTTCTTT.

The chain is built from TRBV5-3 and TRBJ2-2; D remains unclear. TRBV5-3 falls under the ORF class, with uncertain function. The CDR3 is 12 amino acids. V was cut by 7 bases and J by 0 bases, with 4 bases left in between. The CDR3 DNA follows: TGTGCCAGAGCAACGAACACCGGGGAGCTGTTTTTT. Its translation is CARATNTGELFF.

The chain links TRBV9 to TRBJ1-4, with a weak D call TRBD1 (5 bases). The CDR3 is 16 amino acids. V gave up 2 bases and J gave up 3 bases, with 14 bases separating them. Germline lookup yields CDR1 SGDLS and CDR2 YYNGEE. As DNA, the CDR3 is TGTGCCAGCAGCGTGTCCGCAGGGTTCGCTAATGAAAAACTGTTTTTT. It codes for CASSVSAGFANEKLFF.

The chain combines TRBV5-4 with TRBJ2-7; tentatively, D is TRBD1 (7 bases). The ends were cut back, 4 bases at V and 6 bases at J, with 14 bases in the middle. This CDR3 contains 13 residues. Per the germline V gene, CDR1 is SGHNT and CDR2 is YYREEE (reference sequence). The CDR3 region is CASSGTAEGEQYF. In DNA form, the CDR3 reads TGTGCCAGCAGCGGGACAGCGGAGGGCGAGCAGTACTTC. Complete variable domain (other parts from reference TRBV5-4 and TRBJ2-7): ETGVTQSPTHLIKTRGQQVTLRCSSQSGHNTVSWYQQALGQGPQFIFQYYREEENGRGNFPPRFSGLQFPNYSSELNVNALELDDSALYLCASSGTAEGEQYFGPGTRLTVT.

CDR3 region: CASSFAHWREGVQETQYF. CDR3 nucleotides: TGTGCCAGCAGTTTCGCCCATTGGCGGGAGGGGGTCCAAGAGACCCAGTACTTC. This chain uses TRBV6-8 with TRBJ2-5; TRBD2 matches at 9 bases. The CDR3 is 18 residues long. Trimming removed 4 bases from V and 1 base from J; junction bases left unmatched: 13. In germline, CDR1 is MNHGY, CDR2 SAAAGT.

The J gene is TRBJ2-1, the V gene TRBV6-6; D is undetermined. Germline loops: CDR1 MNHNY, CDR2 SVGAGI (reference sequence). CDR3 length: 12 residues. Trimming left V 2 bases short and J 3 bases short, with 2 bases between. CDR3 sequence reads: CASSYNYNEQFF. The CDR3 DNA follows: TGTGCCAGCAGTTACAACTACAATGAGCAGTTCTTC.

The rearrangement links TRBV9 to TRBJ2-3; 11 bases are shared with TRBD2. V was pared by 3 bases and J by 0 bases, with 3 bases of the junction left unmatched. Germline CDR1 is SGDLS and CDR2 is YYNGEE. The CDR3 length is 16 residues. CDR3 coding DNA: TGTGCCAGCAGCGGGTCTAGCGGGGGGAGCACAGATACGCAGTATTTT. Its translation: CASSGSSGGSTDTQYF.

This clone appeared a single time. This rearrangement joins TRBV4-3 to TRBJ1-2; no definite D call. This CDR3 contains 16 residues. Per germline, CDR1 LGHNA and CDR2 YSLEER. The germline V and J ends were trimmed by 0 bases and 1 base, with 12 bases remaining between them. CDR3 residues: CASSQERWNHNYGYTF. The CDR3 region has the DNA TGCGCCAGCAGCCAAGAGAGGTGGAACCATAACTATGGCTACACCTTC.

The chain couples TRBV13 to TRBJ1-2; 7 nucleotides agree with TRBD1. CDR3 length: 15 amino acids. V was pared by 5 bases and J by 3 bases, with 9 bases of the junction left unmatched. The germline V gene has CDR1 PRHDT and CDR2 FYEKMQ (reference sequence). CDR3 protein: CASSLATTGHYGYTF. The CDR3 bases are TGTGCCAGCAGCCTAGCCACGACAGGGCACTATGGCTACACCTTC.

The CDR3 here is CASRVSNGPIYEQYF. The DNA of the CDR3 is TGTGCCAGCAGAGTCTCAAATGGACCCATCTACGAGCAGTACTTC. The rearrangement uses TRBV6-5 and TRBJ2-7, with D uncertain. This CDR3 spans 15 amino acids. Germline V gene lookup returns CDR1 MNHEY and CDR2 SVGAGI. Trimming pared 6 bases from V and 3 bases from J, leaving 18 bases between.

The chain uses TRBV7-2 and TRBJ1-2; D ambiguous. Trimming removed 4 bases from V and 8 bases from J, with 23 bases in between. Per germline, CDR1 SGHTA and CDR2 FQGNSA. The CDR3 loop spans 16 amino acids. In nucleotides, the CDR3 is TGTGCCAGCAGCTCCCTTCTTTACACGCCACTAAAGGGCTACACCTTC. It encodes CASSSLLYTPLKGYTF.

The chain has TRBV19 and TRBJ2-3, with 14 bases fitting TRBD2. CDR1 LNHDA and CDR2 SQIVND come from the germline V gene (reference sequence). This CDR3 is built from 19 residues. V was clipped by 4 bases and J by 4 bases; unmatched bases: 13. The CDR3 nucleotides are TGTGCCAGTAGTACGGGACTAGCGGGAGTACAGTCGTCCGCAGATACGCAGTATTTT. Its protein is CASSTGLAGVQSSADTQYF. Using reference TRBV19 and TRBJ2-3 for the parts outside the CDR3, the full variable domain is DGGITQSPKYLFRKEGQNVTLSCEQNLNHDAMYWYRQDPGQGLRLIYYSQIVNDFQKGDIAEGYSVSREKKESFPLTVTSAQKNPTAFYLCASSTGLAGVQSSADTQYFGPGTRLTVL.